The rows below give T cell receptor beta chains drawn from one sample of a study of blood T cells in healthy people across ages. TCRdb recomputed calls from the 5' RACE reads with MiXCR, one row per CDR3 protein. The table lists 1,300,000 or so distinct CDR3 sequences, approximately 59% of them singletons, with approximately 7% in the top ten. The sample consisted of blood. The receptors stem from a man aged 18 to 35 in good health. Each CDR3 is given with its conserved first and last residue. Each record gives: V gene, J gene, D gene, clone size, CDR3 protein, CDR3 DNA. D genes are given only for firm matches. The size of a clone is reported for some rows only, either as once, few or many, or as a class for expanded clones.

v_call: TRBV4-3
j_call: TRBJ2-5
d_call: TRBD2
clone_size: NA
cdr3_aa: CASSQDWRGGLETQYF
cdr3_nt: TGCGCCAGCAGCCAAGATTGGCGGGGGGGTCTGGAGACCCAGTACTTC

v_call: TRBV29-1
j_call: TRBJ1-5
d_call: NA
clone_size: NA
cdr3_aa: CSVAGTAGQPQHF
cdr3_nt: TGCAGCGTTGCCGGGACGGCGGGCCAGCCCCAGCATTTT

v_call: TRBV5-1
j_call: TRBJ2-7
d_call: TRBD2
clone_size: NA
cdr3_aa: CASTGGLGLAGDYEQYF
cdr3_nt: TGCGCCAGCACAGGGGGATTAGGACTAGCGGGGGACTACGAGCAGTACTTC

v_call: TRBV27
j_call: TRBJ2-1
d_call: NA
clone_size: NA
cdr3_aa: CASSLEGFHNEQFF
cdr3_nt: TGTGCCAGCAGTTTAGAAGGTTTCCACAATGAGCAGTTCTTC

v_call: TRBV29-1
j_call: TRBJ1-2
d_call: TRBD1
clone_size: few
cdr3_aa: CSAKGTGSNYGYTF
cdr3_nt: TGCAGCGCTAAGGGGACAGGTTCTAACTATGGCTACACCTTC

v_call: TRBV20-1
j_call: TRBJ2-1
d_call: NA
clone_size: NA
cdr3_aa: CSSRGALNEQFF
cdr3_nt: TGCAGTTCCCGAGGGGCATTGAATGAGCAGTTCTTC

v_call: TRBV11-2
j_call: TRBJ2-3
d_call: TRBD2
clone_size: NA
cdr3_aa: CASSTTPGLAGGADAQYF
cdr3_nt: TGTGCCAGCAGCACTACACCGGGACTAGCGGGAGGAGCGGATGCGCAGTATTTT

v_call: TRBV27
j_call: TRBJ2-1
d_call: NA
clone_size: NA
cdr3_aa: CASSWTGFYNEQFF
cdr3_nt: TGTGCCAGCAGTTGGACGGGGTTTTACAATGAGCAGTTCTTC

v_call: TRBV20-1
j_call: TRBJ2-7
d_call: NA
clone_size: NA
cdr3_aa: CSAHDPGSSYEQYF
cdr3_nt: TGCAGTGCTCACGACCCGGGTAGCTCCTACGAGCAGTACTTC

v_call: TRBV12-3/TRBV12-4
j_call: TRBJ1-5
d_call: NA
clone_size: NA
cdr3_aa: CASSQGGHQPQHF
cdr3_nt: TGTGCCAGCAGTCAGGGAGGGCATCAGCCCCAGCATTTT

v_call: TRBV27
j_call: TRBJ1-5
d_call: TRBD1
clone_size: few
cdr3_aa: CASRGTGGYNQPQHF
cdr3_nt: TGTGCCAGCAGGGGGACAGGAGGATACAATCAGCCCCAGCATTTT

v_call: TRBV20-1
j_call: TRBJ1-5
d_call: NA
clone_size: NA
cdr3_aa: CNARDFADSNQPQHF
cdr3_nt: TGCAATGCTAGAGATTTCGCGGATAGCAATCAGCCCCAGCATTTT

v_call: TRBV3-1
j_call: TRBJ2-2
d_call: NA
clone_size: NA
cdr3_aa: CASSQGPVSGELFF
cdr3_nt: TGTGCCAGCAGCCAAGGTCCAGTTTCCGGGGAGCTGTTTTTT

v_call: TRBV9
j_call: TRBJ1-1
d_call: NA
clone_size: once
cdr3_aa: CASSFPPEVRTEAFF
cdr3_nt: TGTGCCAGCAGCTTCCCCCCAGAAGTACGGACTGAAGCTTTCTTT

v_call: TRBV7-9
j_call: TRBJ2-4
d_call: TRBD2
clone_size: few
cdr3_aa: CASSSGRAPGNIQYF
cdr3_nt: TGTGCCAGCAGCTCAGGGAGGGCACCGGGGAACATTCAGTACTTC

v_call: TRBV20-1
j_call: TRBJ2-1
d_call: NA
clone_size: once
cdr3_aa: CSARGDQFYNEQFF
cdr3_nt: TGCAGTGCTAGAGGAGACCAATTTTACAATGAGCAGTTCTTC

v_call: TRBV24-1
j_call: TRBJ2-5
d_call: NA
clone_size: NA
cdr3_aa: CATSDSRQEAFRETQYF
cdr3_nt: TGTGCCACCAGTGATTCCCGGCAGGAAGCGTTCCGGGAGACCCAGTACTTC

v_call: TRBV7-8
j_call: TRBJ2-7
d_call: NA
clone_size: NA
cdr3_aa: CASSLVDSPHSGEQYF
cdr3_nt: TGTGCCAGCAGCTTAGTAGATTCCCCCCATTCCGGCGAGCAGTACTTC

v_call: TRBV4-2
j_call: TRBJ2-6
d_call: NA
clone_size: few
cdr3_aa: CASSQRLRDTGANVLTF
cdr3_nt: TGTGCCAGCAGCCAGAGGTTGCGGGATACTGGGGCCAACGTCCTGACTTTC

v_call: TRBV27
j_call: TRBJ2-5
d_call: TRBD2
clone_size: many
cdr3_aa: CASSPGTSGETQYF
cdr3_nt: TGTGCCAGCAGTCCCGGGACTAGTGGGGAGACCCAGTACTTC

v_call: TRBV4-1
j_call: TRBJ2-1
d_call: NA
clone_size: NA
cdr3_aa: CASSHPVQGLRQDNEQFF
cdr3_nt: TGCGCCAGCAGCCATCCCGTTCAGGGCCTCCGTCAGGACAATGAGCAGTTCTTC

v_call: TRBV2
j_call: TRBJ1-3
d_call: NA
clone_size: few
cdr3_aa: CASRGDPSGNTIYF
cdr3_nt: TGTGCCAGCCGAGGGGATCCATCTGGAAACACCATATATTTT

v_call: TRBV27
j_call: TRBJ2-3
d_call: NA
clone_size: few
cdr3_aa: CASSPTTFGFADTQYF
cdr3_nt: TGTGCCAGCAGTCCCACCACGTTCGGGTTCGCAGATACGCAGTATTTT

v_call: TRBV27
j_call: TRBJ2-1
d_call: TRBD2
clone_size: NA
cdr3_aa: CASSLRGGDYNEQFF
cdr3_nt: TGTGCCAGCAGTTTACGCGGGGGGGACTACAATGAGCAGTTCTTC

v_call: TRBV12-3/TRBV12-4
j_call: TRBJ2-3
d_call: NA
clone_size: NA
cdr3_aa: CASRRGVNTQYF
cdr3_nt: TGTGCCAGCCGGAGGGGGGTAAATACGCAGTATTTT

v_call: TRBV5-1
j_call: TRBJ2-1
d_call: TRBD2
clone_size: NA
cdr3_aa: CASSLGLALSYNEQFF
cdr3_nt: TGCGCCAGCAGCCTCGGACTAGCCCTGTCCTACAATGAGCAGTTCTTC

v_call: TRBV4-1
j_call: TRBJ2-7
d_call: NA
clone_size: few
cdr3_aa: CASSQTVLPEQYF
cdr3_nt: TGCGCCAGCAGCCAAACGGTCCTTCCCGAGCAGTACTTC

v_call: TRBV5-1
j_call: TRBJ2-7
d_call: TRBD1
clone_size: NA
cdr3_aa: CASGATGSYEQYF
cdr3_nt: TGCGCCAGCGGGGCGACAGGGTCCTACGAACAGTACTTC

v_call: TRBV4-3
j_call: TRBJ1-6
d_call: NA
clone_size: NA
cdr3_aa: CASSQRRDGSQSPLHF
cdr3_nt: TGCGCCAGCAGCCAAAGACGAGACGGTAGTCAGTCACCCCTCCACTTT

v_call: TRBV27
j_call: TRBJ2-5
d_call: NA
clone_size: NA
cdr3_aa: CASSPYGKETQYF
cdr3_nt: TGTGCCAGCAGTCCTTACGGGAAAGAGACCCAGTACTTC

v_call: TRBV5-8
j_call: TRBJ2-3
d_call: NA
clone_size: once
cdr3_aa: CASSLGLLQPDTQYF
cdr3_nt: TGTGCCAGCAGCTTGGGTCTGCTACAACCAGATACGCAGTATTTT

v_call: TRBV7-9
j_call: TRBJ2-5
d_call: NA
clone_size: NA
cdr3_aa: CASSLWAGDLQETQYF
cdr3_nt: TGTGCCAGCAGCTTATGGGCAGGGGACTTACAAGAGACCCAGTACTTC

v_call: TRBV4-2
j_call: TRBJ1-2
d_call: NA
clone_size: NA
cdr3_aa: CASSQDSTGRGYTF
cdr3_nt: TGTGCCAGCAGCCAAGACAGTACCGGTCGTGGCTACACCTTC

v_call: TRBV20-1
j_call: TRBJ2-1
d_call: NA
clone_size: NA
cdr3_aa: CSALRDEQFF
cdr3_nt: TGCAGTGCCCTGCGCGATGAGCAGTTCTTC

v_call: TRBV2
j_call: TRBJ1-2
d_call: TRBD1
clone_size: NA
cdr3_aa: CASSDTARTGYGYTF
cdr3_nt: TGTGCCAGCAGCGATACGGCCAGGACAGGCTATGGCTACACCTTC

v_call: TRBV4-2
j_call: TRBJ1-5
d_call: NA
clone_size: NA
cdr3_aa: CASSTPGGQPQHF
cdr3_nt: TGTGCCAGCAGCACCCCCGGGGGTCAGCCCCAGCATTTT

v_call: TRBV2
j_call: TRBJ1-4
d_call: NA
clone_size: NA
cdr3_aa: CASSLQQNEKLFF
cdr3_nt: TGTGCCAGCAGTTTACAGCAAAATGAAAAACTGTTTTTT

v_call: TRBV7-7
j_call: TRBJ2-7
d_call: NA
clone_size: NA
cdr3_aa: CASSLEPKGYYEQYF
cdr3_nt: TGTGCTAGCAGCTTAGAGCCCAAGGGGTACTACGAGCAGTACTTC

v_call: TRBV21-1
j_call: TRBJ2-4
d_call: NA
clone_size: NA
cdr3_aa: CASSKDSDRESKNIQYF
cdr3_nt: TGTGCCAGCAGCAAAGATTCGGACAGGGAGTCCAAAAACATTCAGTACTTC

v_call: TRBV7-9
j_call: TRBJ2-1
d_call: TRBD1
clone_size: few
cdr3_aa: CASSAAGTGGYNEQFF
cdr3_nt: TGTGCCAGCAGCGCCGCCGGGACAGGGGGATACAATGAGCAGTTCTTC

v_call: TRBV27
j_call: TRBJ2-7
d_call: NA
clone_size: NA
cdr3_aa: CASSLSWANEQYF
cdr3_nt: TGTGCCAGCAGTTTATCATGGGCGAACGAGCAGTACTTC

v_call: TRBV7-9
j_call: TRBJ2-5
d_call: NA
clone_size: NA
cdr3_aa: CASSSTHLGLFNEQYF
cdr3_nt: TGTGCCAGCAGCTCGACCCACTTGGGGCTCTTCAATGAGCAGTACTTC

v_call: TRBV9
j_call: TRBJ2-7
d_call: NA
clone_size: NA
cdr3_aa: CASSVDDYSYEQYF
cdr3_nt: TGTGCCAGCAGCGTAGACGACTACTCCTACGAGCAGTACTTC

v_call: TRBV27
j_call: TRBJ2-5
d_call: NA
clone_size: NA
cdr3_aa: CASSSRGVPQETQYF
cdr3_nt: TGTGCCAGCAGTTCTAGAGGGGTACCCCAAGAGACCCAGTACTTC

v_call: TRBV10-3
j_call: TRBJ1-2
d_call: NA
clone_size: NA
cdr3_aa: CAVRATNYGYTF
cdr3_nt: TGTGCCGTCCGCGCAACTAACTATGGCTACACCTTC